These 31 T cell receptor beta chains were sequenced from one sample in a study of cytomegalovirus exposure and HLA in healthy donors. The PCR used 60 Vbeta and 13 Jbeta primers. This table comes from immunoSEQ multiplex PCR, and its TCRdb copy is limited to in-frame clones, with some not included. The table lists roughly 200,000 clones, about 85% of them singletons, with around 0.99% in the top ten. The sample consisted of PBMCs. These TCRs come from a boy aged 2-9 years in good health and CMV-seronegative.

This chain's CDR3 is CASSQDGLDSLSYF. CDR3 coding DNA: TGCGCCAGCAGCCAAGACGGACTAGATTCGCTATCGTACTTC. This chain links TRBV4-1 with TRBJ2-7; 7 bases align to TRBD2. Germline CDR1 MGHRA, CDR2 YSYEKL. V shed 0 bases and J 12 bases; nucleotides not matched to a gene: 11. The CDR3 extends over 14 amino acids.

This clone was observed a single time. This chain links TRBV27 with TRBJ2-7, with 11 positions matching TRBD1. The CDR3 sequence is 15 residues long. V was pared by 5 bases and J by 5 bases, with 8 bases of the junction left unmatched. CDR1 and CDR2 from the germline V gene are MNHEY and SMNVEV (reference sequence). The CDR3 bases are TGTGCCAGCAGTAGCCGGACAGGGGGCTTCCACGAGCAGTACTTC. As protein: CASSSRTGGFHEQYF.

This chain joins TRBV6-5 and TRBJ1-2; the D is unclear. From germline, CDR1 is MNHEY and CDR2 SVGAGI. This CDR3 is built from 13 residues. The V and J ends lost 0 bases and 4 bases respectively, with 6 bases between them. For the CDR3, the DNA is TGTGCCAGCAGTTACTCTGCCAGCTATGGCTACACCTTC. It specifies CASSYSASYGYTF.

This clone is a singleton in its sample. The chain links TRBV29-1 to TRBJ2-3; D is perhaps TRBD2 (6 bases). This CDR3 spans 12 amino acids. CDR1 and CDR2 (germline): SQVTM, ANQGSEA. Trimming cost V 4 bases and J 4 bases, with 9 bases left between them. CDR3 sequence (DNA): TGCAGCGTTGTACGGGGGTCAGATACGCAGTATTTT. Protein: CSVVRGSDTQYF.

The gene calls are TRBV5-1 and TRBJ2-7; 7 nucleotides agree with TRBD2. Per the germline V gene, CDR1 is SGHRS and CDR2 is YFSETQ. With V trimmed by 2 bases and J by 0 bases, 2 bases remained unmatched. The CDR3 runs to 14 residues. CDR3 nucleotide sequence: TGCGCCAGCAGCTTATTAGCGGGCTCCTACGAGCAGTACTTC. Encoded protein: CASSLLAGSYEQYF.

This clone came up once. This chain joins TRBV13 and TRBJ2-5; possible D gene TRBD2, 7 bases. The germline V gene has CDR1 PRHDT and CDR2 FYEKMQ (reference sequence). CDR3 length: 15 residues. V was trimmed by 4 bases and J by 3 bases, leaving 15 bases between them. Here the CDR3 DNA reads TGTGCCAGCAGCTCCGGGGTAGGGGGGGAAGAGACCCAGTACTTC. Its translation: CASSSGVGGEETQYF.

V and J are TRBV7-9 and TRBJ2-2; 11 nucleotides align to TRBD2. Per germline, CDR1 SEHNR and CDR2 FQNEAQ (reference sequence). The CDR3 consists of 15 residues. V lost 5 bases to trimming and J lost 6 bases; unmatched junction nucleotides: 5. CDR3 nucleotides: TGTGCCAGCAGCCCTCGTAGCGGGGGGGCCGGGGAGCTGTTTTTT. Its protein product is CASSPRSGGAGELFF.

This clone was counted only a few times. The rearrangement uses TRBV20-1 and TRBJ2-7; D may be TRBD1 (5 bases). The CDR3 contains 11 residues. V was pared by 8 bases and J by 2 bases, with 10 bases between. Germline CDR1 and CDR2: DFQATT and SNEGSKA (reference sequence). Here the CDR3 DNA reads TGCAGTCCTTCGGACACCTACGAGCAGTACTTC. Its translation: CSPSDTYEQYF.

The chain uses TRBV5-1 and TRBJ2-3, with TRBD2 as a possible D gene (6 bases). Trimming removed 4 bases at V and 3 bases at J, with 12 bases between. The CDR3 is 14 amino acids. Germline CDR1 reads SGHRS; CDR2 reads YFSETQ. The CDR3 DNA follows: TGCGCCAGCAGCGTGACTAGTCAGACAGATACGCAGTATTTT. Amino acid sequence: CASSVTSQTDTQYF.

The chain joins TRBV14 to TRBJ2-3, with D maybe TRBD2 (6 bases). The CDR3 spans 18 residues. Germline V gene lookup returns CDR1 SGHDN and CDR2 FVKESK. V was pared by 4 bases and J by 1 base, with 21 bases between. CDR3 protein: CASSRRPPGVKGTDTQYF. The CDR3 coding sequence is TGTGCCAGCAGCCGCCGCCCCCCGGGGGTGAAGGGCACAGATACGCAGTATTTT.

The gene calls are TRBV9 and TRBJ2-3; the D gene is possibly TRBD1 (7 bases). This CDR3 spans 16 amino acids. The germline V and J ends were trimmed by 3 bases and 3 bases, with 17 bases remaining between them. Germline V gives CDR1 SGDLS, CDR2 YYNGEE. CDR3 residues: CASSGRTRGRTDTQYF. In DNA, the CDR3 is TGTGCCAGCAGCGGGCGGACCAGGGGGAGGACAGATACGCAGTATTTT.

CDR3 DNA: TGTGCCAGCAGTACCAGCGGAGACATGAACAGGGATCAGCAGACCCAGTACTTC. As protein: CASSTSGDMNRDQQTQYF. The chain links TRBV28 to TRBJ2-5, with TRBD1 as a possible D gene (6 bases). The V end lost 5 bases, the J end lost 6 bases, and 28 bases lay between the germline ends. Germline CDR1 reads MDHEN; CDR2 reads SYDVKM. The CDR3 consists of 18 residues. Supplemented by reference TRBV28 and TRBJ2-5, the full variable domain reads DVKVTQSSRYLVKRTGEKVFLECVQDMDHENMFWYRQDPGLGLRLIYFSYDVKMKEKGDIPEGYSVSREKKERFSLILESASTNQTSMYLCASSTSGDMNRDQQTQYFGPGTRLLVL.

V gene TRBV4-1 combines with J gene TRBJ2-7; 8 bases fit TRBD1. Germline-derived CDR1 and CDR2 are MGHRA and YSYEKL. This CDR3 comprises 15 residues. Losses at the gene ends were 5 bases for V and 0 bases for J; bases not matched to a gene: 6. The CDR3 bases are TGCGCCAGCAGCATACGACAGGGGTTCTCCTACGAGCAGTACTTC. It specifies CASSIRQGFSYEQYF.

The V and J genes are TRBV6-1 and TRBJ1-4; D possibly corresponds to TRBD1 (6 bases). CDR3 length: 13 amino acids. CDR1 is MNHNS and CDR2 is SASEGT in the germline V gene. Between the trimmed V and J ends, which lost 1 base and 15 bases, there was a span of 15 bases. The CDR3 protein is CASSEEQGSGVFF. CDR3 DNA: TGTGCCAGCAGTGAAGAACAGGGATCCGGGGTGTTTTTT.

This chain links TRBV19 with TRBJ2-3; TRBD2 aligns across 9 bases. Germline trimming cut 4 bases from V and 0 bases from J; bases unmatched to any gene: 5. CDR3 length: 16 residues. Germline V lookup: CDR1 LNHDA, CDR2 SQIVND (reference sequence). CDR3 in DNA: TGTGCCAGTAGTACTCTAGCGGGAAGTAGCACAGATACGCAGTATTTT. It translates to CASSTLAGSSTDTQYF.

The rearrangement uses TRBV14 and TRBJ2-7, with 7 bases matching TRBD2. The V and J ends lost 4 bases and 4 bases, in that order; junction bases with no gene match: 10. Germline V gene lookup returns CDR1 SGHDN and CDR2 FVKESK. The CDR3 is 15 residues long. CDR3 in DNA: TGTGCCAGCAGCCGGACGGGTTCAGCGGGGTACGAGCAGTACTTC. Amino acid sequence: CASSRTGSAGYEQYF. The variable domain in full, completed from reference TRBV14 and TRBJ2-7, reads EAGVTQFPSHSVIEKGQTVTLRCDPISGHDNLYWYRRVMGKEIKFLLHFVKESKQDESGMPNNRFLAERTGGTYSTLKVQPAELEDSGVYFCASSRTGSAGYEQYFGPGTRLTVT.

The chain carries TRBV5-1 and TRBJ2-2, with TRBD2 matching over 7 bases. Germline V lookup: CDR1 SGHRS, CDR2 YFSETQ. The CDR3 is 17 amino acids. Germline trimming cut 1 base from V and 0 bases from J; bases unmatched to any gene: 6. CDR3 residues: CASSLPYGGSNTGELFF. The CDR3 DNA reads TGCGCCAGCAGCTTGCCCTACGGGGGGTCGAACACCGGGGAGCTGTTTTTT.

The V call is TRBV4-1, the J call TRBJ2-5; 8 bases map to TRBD1. V shed 1 base and J 1 base; nucleotides not matched to a gene: 2. Germline assignment: CDR1 MGHRA and CDR2 YSYEKL. This CDR3 is 15 amino acids long. CDR3 in amino acids: CASSQGTGTQETQYF. Here the CDR3 DNA reads TGCGCCAGCAGCCAAGGGACAGGGACCCAAGAGACCCAGTACTTC.

The rearrangement links TRBV19 to TRBJ2-5; D is unresolved. V was shortened by 6 bases and J by 3 bases, with 11 bases between the two germline ends. Per the germline V gene, CDR1 is LNHDA and CDR2 is SQIVND (reference sequence). The CDR3 loop spans 13 amino acids. The CDR3 spells CASRGSQKETQYF. In DNA, the CDR3 is TGTGCCAGTAGGGGCAGTCAAAAAGAGACCCAGTACTTC.

This clone was counted a single time. This chain links TRBV27 with TRBJ2-1, with 11 bases that match TRBD1. Per germline, CDR1 MNHEY and CDR2 SMNVEV (reference sequence). V trimming: 6 bases; J trimming: 0 bases; junction bases outside the gene matches: 4. This CDR3 has 16 amino acids. CDR3 sequence (DNA): TGTGCCAGCAGGGACAGGGGGCTATTCTCCTACAATGAGCAGTTCTTC. This gives the protein CASRDRGLFSYNEQFF.

The V gene is TRBV7-9, the J gene TRBJ1-4, with 10 nucleotides matching TRBD1. V shed 5 bases and J 4 bases; nucleotides not matched to a gene: 7. The germline V gene encodes CDR1 SEHNR and CDR2 FQNEAQ (reference sequence). This CDR3 spans 16 amino acids. CDR3 sequence (DNA): TGTGCCAGCAGCCTAAAGGGACAGGGGCATAATGAAAAACTGTTTTTT. Protein: CASSLKGQGHNEKLFF.

V usage is TRBV10-3 and J usage is TRBJ1-1; D might be TRBD1 (5 bases). V lost 5 bases and J 1 base, leaving 14 bases between the germline ends. The CDR3 is 15 residues long. Germline lookup yields CDR1 ENHRY and CDR2 SYGVKD. CDR3 sequence reads: CAISRKGLTNTEAFF. CDR3 nucleotides: TGTGCCATCAGTCGGAAGGGACTTACGAACACTGAAGCTTTCTTT.

The V and J genes are TRBV5-1 and TRBJ2-7, with 11 bases identical to TRBD2. The length of the CDR3 is 15 residues. J gave up 1 base and V 3 bases, and 3 bases lay outside the gene matches. Per the germline V gene, CDR1 is SGHRS and CDR2 is YFSETQ. The CDR3 is CASSSGLAESYEQYF. The CDR3 DNA reads as TGCGCCAGCAGCTCGGGACTAGCGGAATCCTACGAGCAGTACTTC.

With regard to this clone: One end of the junction does not line up with germline, which may come from a read error. The J gene is TRBJ1-1, the V gene TRBV12-5; no reliable D call. The CDR3 totals 12 residues. CDR1 is LGHNT, CDR2 FRNRAP, per germline. CDR3 coding DNA: TGTGCTAGTGGTTTTAACGGGGAAGAGGCTCTCTTT. It codes for CASGFNGEEALF.

This chain connects TRBV28 to TRBJ1-2; weak D call: TRBD1 (5 bases). V lost 2 bases, J lost 8 bases, and 12 bases lay in between. CDR3 size: 13 residues. Looked up from germline, CDR1 is MDHEN and CDR2 is SYDVKM. The chain's CDR3 is CASSLPAGHGYTF. CDR3 nucleotide sequence: TGTGCCAGCAGTTTACCCGCAGGGCACGGCTACACCTTC.

The chain links TRBV2 to TRBJ2-3; weak D call: TRBD2 (6 bases). V lost 11 bases and J lost 4, with 19 bases in between. This CDR3 has 14 residues. CDR1 SNHLY and CDR2 FYNNEI come from the germline V gene. Here the CDR3 reads CAGGIAFGSDTQYF. CDR3 DNA: TGTGCCGGAGGGATAGCGTTTGGTTCAGATACGCAGTATTTT.

The chain recombines TRBV5-4 with TRBJ2-2, with D perhaps TRBD2 (7 bases). The CDR3 covers 15 residues. Deletions cut 1 base from V and 5 bases from J, with 12 bases between. In germline, CDR1 is SGHNT, CDR2 YYREEE (reference sequence). This chain's CDR3 is CASSLPGGGTGELFF. The CDR3 nucleotides read TGTGCCAGCAGCTTGCCGGGGGGCGGGACCGGGGAGCTGTTTTTT.

The sample holds a few counts of this clone. The chain uses TRBV5-6 and TRBJ1-4, with D possibly TRBD1 on 6 matching bases. CDR3 length: 12 amino acids. V dropped 4 bases and J dropped 15 bases, with 16 bases sitting between them. Germline V gives CDR1 SGHDT, CDR2 YYEEEE. The CDR3 protein is CASSIQGAIMFF. The CDR3 nucleotides are TGTGCCAGCAGCATACAGGGAGCTATTATGTTTTTT. Combining the CDR3 with reference TRBV5-6 and TRBJ1-4 gives the whole variable domain DAGVTQSPTHLIKTRGQQVTLRCSPKSGHDTVSWYQQALGQGPQFIFQYYEEEERQRGNFPDRFSGHQFPNYSSELNVNALLLGDSALYLCASSIQGAIMFFGSGTQLSVL.

The V and J genes are TRBV7-8 and TRBJ2-3, with D tentatively TRBD2 (6 bases). The germline V gene encodes CDR1 SGHVS and CDR2 FQNEAQ. This CDR3 contains 15 residues. V gave up 3 bases and J gave up 1 base, with 11 bases separating them. The CDR3 nucleotides read TGTGCCAGCAGCTTCTTGGGACTGGGCACAGATACGCAGTATTTT. Protein product: CASSFLGLGTDTQYF.

Regarding this clone: The junction departs from the called germline gene at one end, perhaps through a read error. The chain has TRBV7-9 and TRBJ1-1; 7 bases agree with TRBD1. Germline CDR1 and CDR2: SEHNR and FQNEAQ (reference sequence). The CDR3 is 19 amino acids. The DNA of the CDR3 is TGTTCCAGCAGCTTAGTCTCGGCCCGGGACAGAAAAATGAACACTGAAGCTTTCTTT. This encodes CSSSLVSARDRKMNTEAFF.

The chain has TRBV2 and TRBJ2-3; 7 bases line up with TRBD2. V lost 7 bases, J lost 0 bases, and 7 bases stayed unmatched. Germline V gene data show CDR1 as SNHLY and CDR2 as FYNNEI. This CDR3 is built from 15 residues. The CDR3 sequence: CASTAGERSTDTQYF. DNA of the CDR3: TGTGCCAGCACGGCGGGGGAGAGGAGCACAGATACGCAGTATTTT.